The source of this TCR beta chain is a study of cytomegalovirus exposure and HLA in healthy donors. Of note for this clone: Antigen: not known.

The germline V gene has CDR1 SNHLY and CDR2 FYNNEI. The CDR3 is 12 residues long. Trimming left V 7 bases short and J 9 bases short, with 13 bases between. Researchers ran the PCR with 60 Vbeta and 13 Jbeta primers. Study processing details: Around 10 million of the about 80 million unique TCR beta chains counted in a later analysis were shared. Data came from immunoSEQ multiplex PCR; TCRdb stores just in-frame clones and leaves some out. V, J and clone size are taken as reported in that table, and D and trimming were inferred from the DNA itself. Of about 140,000 clones listed, about 74% are singletons. General observations from the study: TCR beta V- and J-gene trimming was later associated with a missense DCLRE1C variant.

V gene TRBV2 combines with J gene TRBJ2-1, with a tentative D call TRBD2 (5 bases). The sample comprised PBMCs. This clonotype originated in a man aged 30-40 years in good health and CMV-seronegative. CDR3 loop: CASTLDRGEQFF. Here the CDR3 DNA reads TGTGCCAGCACCCTAGACCGGGGTGAGCAGTTCTTC.